These T cell receptor beta chains were read from a single sample in a study of T-cell reconstitution after alpha-beta-depleted transplantation in children. TCRdb called the PCR reads again in MiXCR, with one record for every CDR3 protein. This sample carries 550,000 to 800,000 distinct CDR3 sequences, around 13% of them seen once, and the ten largest clones take around 0.8%. The starting material was PBMCs, obtained before TCRalphabeta/CD19-depleted stem cell transplant. The receptors shown here come from a girl aged 2-9 years with congenital amegakaryocytic thrombocytopenia, due to receive a stem cell transplant. CDR3s include the opening cysteine and the closing phenylalanine or tryptophan. The D gene is left open where the match is weak. Clone size, where shown, is once, few, many, or a class for clones that have expanded.

>TRBV20-1|.|TRBJ2-7|few
TGCAGTGCTAGAGATCAGGGGACGTTATCTTACGAGCAGTACTTC
CSARDQGTLSYEQYF
>TRBV7-6|TRBD1|TRBJ2-3|many
TGTGCCAGCACCGGGACAGGGAGAGTCACAGATACGCAGTATTTT
CASTGTGRVTDTQYF
>TRBV7-9|.|TRBJ2-7|.
TGTGCCAGCAGCTTTATATCCTACGAGCAGTACTTC
CASSFISYEQYF
>TRBV5-6|.|TRBJ1-1|many
TGTGCCAGCAGCTTGGATCTTGGGGGAGAAGCTTTCTTT
CASSLDLGGEAFF
>TRBV7-9|.|TRBJ2-1|.
TGTGCCAGCAGCTTAGCTTCTGTCGACTACAATGAGCAGTTCTTC
CASSLASVDYNEQFF
>TRBV5-1|TRBD2|TRBJ2-3|many
TGCGCCAGCGGTGGCACCGGGACTAGCAGAGATACGCAGTATTTT
CASGGTGTSRDTQYF
>TRBV20-1|.|TRBJ2-3|many
TGCAGTGCTAGAGAGGTCTTTGACGGGCCCTGGGGCACAGATACGCAGTATTTT
CSAREVFDGPWGTDTQYF
>TRBV20-1|.|TRBJ2-3|many
TGCAGTGCTGTTCCGGGCACAGATACGCAGTATTTT
CSAVPGTDTQYF
>TRBV7-2|TRBD2|TRBJ2-3|.
TGTGCCAGCACGTGGGGGCTAGCGGGAGGAGATACGAAGTATTTT
CASTWGLAGGDTKYF
>TRBV15|.|TRBJ2-1|few
TGTGCCACCAGCAGAGGGGACGATGAGCAGTTCTTC
CATSRGDDEQFF
>TRBV5-6|.|TRBJ1-6|.
TGTGCCAGCAGCTCTACCGGGCAGGGAAATAATTCACCCCTCCACTTT
CASSSTGQGNNSPLHF
>TRBV4-1|.|TRBJ2-7|.
TGCGCCAGCAGCCGAGAAGTGGGAGGCCACTACGAGCAGTACTTC
CASSREVGGHYEQYF
>TRBV20-1|.|TRBJ2-3|many
TGCAGTCTTTTGACAGATACGCAGTATTTT
CSLLTDTQYF
>TRBV4-1|TRBD2|TRBJ2-3|few
TGCGCCAGCAGCCAAGATCCCCTAGCGGGACACTCAGATACGCAGTATTTT
CASSQDPLAGHSDTQYF
>TRBV5-1|.|TRBJ1-1|many
TGCGCCAGCAGCTTACGGGGGGCGTTTATGAACACTGAAGCTTTCTTT
CASSLRGAFMNTEAFF